The TCR beta chain under discussion was sequenced for a study of blood T cell repertoires in COVID-19. At the level of the study: PBMCs, B-cell-depleted T cells, or T cells were the source of the cDNA or gDNA that made up the material.

Clinical history reported by participants formed the basis on which cohorts were assigned. Recovery among Cohort 3 donors was established by two negative PCRs, clearance, or symptom resolution. V shed 1 base and J shed 7 bases, with 12 bases lying between them. The CDR3 has 14 amino acids. Per the germline V gene, CDR1 is SGHRS and CDR2 is YFSETQ. Assay used: immunoSEQ multiplex PCR; TCRdb lists only in-frame clones, some missing. Of over 300,000 clones listed, 87% were seen once; the top ten hold approximately 5%. The clonotype originates from a woman in her 30s who had recovered from COVID-19. Sequenced: PBMCs or T cells enriched from blood (not recorded which). The chain carries TRBV5-1 and TRBJ1-5; TRBD1 might be the D (5 bases). CDR3 nucleotide sequence: TGCGCCAGCAGCTTGTTGGGGCCGGACCAGCCCCAGCATTTT. Protein sequence: CASSLLGPDQPQHF.